The 14 T cell receptor beta chains in this list originate from one sample, sequenced in a study of blood T cell repertoires in COVID-19. The assay was immunoSEQ multiplex PCR, and TCRdb's table has in-frame clones only and misses some. The table lists tens of thousands of clones, roughly 90% of them singletons. Sequenced input: peripheral blood. Receptors were obtained from a man aged 45-60 years with acute or convalescent COVID-19.

The chain joins TRBV5-1 to TRBJ2-5; TRBD1 matches 7 bases. CDR1 SGHRS and CDR2 YFSETQ come from the germline V gene. The V and J ends lost 4 bases and 8 bases, in that order; junction bases with no gene match: 8. The CDR3 is 13 amino acids. This CDR3 reads CASSPRDRGTQYF. CDR3 coding DNA: TGCGCCAGCAGCCCGAGGGACAGAGGAACCCAGTACTTC.

The chain couples TRBV9 to TRBJ2-1; tentative D call: TRBD1 (5 bases). This CDR3 comprises 14 residues. Trimming took 6 bases from V and 0 from J, leaving 10 bases between them. Germline V CDR1 and CDR2: SGDLS, YYNGEE. Written as DNA, the CDR3 is TGTGCCAGCAATTGGGGCAACTCCTACAATGAGCAGTTCTTC. Translated, it gives CASNWGNSYNEQFF.

The rearrangement joins TRBV6-5 to TRBJ1-5; D is perhaps TRBD1 (6 bases). The CDR3 contains 11 residues. CDR1 is MNHEY, CDR2 SVGAGI, per germline. V shed 7 bases and J shed 6 bases, with 7 bases lying between them. CDR3 protein: CASMGAQPQHF. Written as DNA, the CDR3 is TGTGCCAGCATGGGGGCTCAGCCCCAGCATTTT.

The chain links TRBV7-2 to TRBJ1-2; 7 bases match TRBD1. Germline V gene sequence: CDR1 SGHTA, CDR2 FQGNSA. With 5 bases clipped from V and 10 bases from J, the junction kept 10 bases outside the gene matches. CDR3 size: 13 residues. The CDR3 here is CASSQGQQDHYTF. As DNA, the CDR3 is TGTGCCAGCAGCCAGGGACAGCAAGATCACTACACCTTC.

The chain employs TRBV6-4 and TRBJ2-1; TRBD1 aligns across 9 bases. CDR1 and CDR2 (germline): MRHNA, SNTAGT. With 4 bases clipped from V and 7 bases from J, the junction kept 11 bases outside the gene matches. This CDR3 has 16 amino acids. Here the CDR3 DNA reads TGTGCCAGCAGTGCCCTATTTGGGACAGGGAGGAATGAGCAGTTCTTC. It yields the protein CASSALFGTGRNEQFF.

The chain carries TRBV2 and TRBJ1-5; D is uncertain. Trimming took off 7 bases at V and 4 bases at J, with 17 bases between the two ends. This CDR3 is 15 amino acids long. The germline V gene has CDR1 SNHLY and CDR2 FYNNEI. DNA for the CDR3: TGTGCCAGCACTCAAGGAAAGGGCGGGAATCAGCCCCAGCATTTT. Amino acids: CASTQGKGGNQPQHF.

The CDR3 DNA follows: TGTGCCAGCAGCTCCGGGTCGGGAAATTCACCCCTCCACTTT. It encodes CASSSGSGNSPLHF. The chain combines TRBV9 with TRBJ1-6, with D uncertain. The CDR3 is 14 residues long. Germline assignment: CDR1 SGDLS and CDR2 YYNGEE. Trimming removed 4 bases from V and 7 bases from J, with 12 bases in between.

The rearrangement links TRBV27 to TRBJ1-5, with 9 bases aligning to TRBD1. The germline V gene encodes CDR1 MNHEY and CDR2 SMNVEV (reference sequence). With V trimmed by 6 bases and J by 4 bases, 7 bases remained unmatched. The CDR3 is made up of 15 amino acids. The CDR3 spells CASSLGTGLNQPQHF. The CDR3 nucleotides are TGTGCCAGCAGCCTAGGGACAGGGCTGAATCAGCCCCAGCATTTT.

J is TRBJ1-5 and V is TRBV19, with 11 positions matching TRBD1. The CDR3 length is 17 residues. The germline V gene has CDR1 LNHDA and CDR2 SQIVND (reference sequence). The V segment lost 6 bases and the J segment 6 bases; nucleotides outside the gene matches: 13. CDR3 in DNA: TGTGCCAGTAGCTTGGACAGGGGGCGTTTTCCAGGTCAGCCCCAGCATTTT. Translation gives CASSLDRGRFPGQPQHF.

This chain connects TRBV27 to TRBJ2-1, with 7 bases aligning to TRBD1. There are 13 residues in the CDR3. CDR1 and CDR2 (germline): MNHEY, SMNVEV (reference sequence). The trim removed 6 bases at V and 7 bases at J, leaving 6 bases unmatched. CDR3 coding DNA: TGTGCCAGCAGGGTGGCAGGGGGTAATGAGCAGTTCTTC. Protein: CASRVAGGNEQFF.

The rearrangement joins TRBV27 to TRBJ1-2, with D possibly being TRBD1 (5 bases). The CDR3 has 14 residues. Trimming took 4 bases from V and 2 from J, leaving 11 bases between them. CDR1 MNHEY and CDR2 SMNVEV come from the germline V gene (reference sequence). The CDR3 spells CASSSAGRNYGYTF. CDR3 nucleotides: TGTGCCAGCAGTTCCGCGGGGCGAAACTATGGCTACACCTTC.

The genes are TRBV12-5 and TRBJ1-3, with TRBD1 matching over 7 bases. This CDR3 spans 14 amino acids. From germline, CDR1 is LGHNT and CDR2 FRNRAP. Trimming at V came to 3 bases and at J to 2 bases, leaving 1 base not matched to a gene. CDR3 region: CASGFQGAGNTIYF. In DNA form, the CDR3 reads TGTGCTAGTGGTTTTCAGGGGGCTGGAAACACCATATATTTT. Drawing the rest from reference TRBV12-5 and TRBJ1-3, the complete variable domain is DARVTQTPRHKVTEMGQEVTMRCQPILGHNTVFWYRQTMMQGLELLAYFRNRAPLDDSGMPKDRFSAEMPDATLATLKIQPSEPRDSAVYFCASGFQGAGNTIYFGEGSWLTVV.

The chain joins TRBV3-1 (or the pseudogene TRBV3-2) to TRBJ2-1; 7 nucleotides line up with TRBD2. The germline gives CDR1 LGHDT, CDR2 YNNKEL (reference sequence). The CDR3 spans 15 residues. J was trimmed by 3 bases and V by 4 bases; bases with no gene match: 6. The CDR3 is CASSLREVLYNEQFF. The CDR3 coding sequence is TGTGCCAGCAGCCTCCGGGAGGTACTCTACAATGAGCAGTTCTTC.

This chain links TRBV24-1 with TRBJ1-4; D remains unclear. Per germline, CDR1 KGHDR and CDR2 SFDVKD. The CDR3 length is 12 residues. The V end was cut by 6 bases, the J end by 11 bases, with 12 bases between. The chain's CDR3 is CATSINPGKLFF. The CDR3, as DNA: TGTGCCACCAGTATCAATCCGGGGAAACTGTTTTTT.